The table lists the clone carrying this T cell receptor (beta chain) with a few counts. The entry originates in a study of T cells after yellow fever vaccination. Trimming took off 0 bases at V and 4 bases at J, with 19 bases between the two ends. Per germline, CDR1 MNHEY and CDR2 SVGEGT. The CDR3 loop spans 17 amino acids. A universal primer site and UMIs were added as TCR cDNA was made by 5'RACE template switching. TCRdb fed the 5' RACE reads into MiXCR, producing one record per CDR3 protein. This table has just under 600,000 distinct CDR3 sequences, roughly 12% appearing once. The chain joins TRBV6-2 or TRBV6-3 to TRBJ2-7; D is possibly TRBD2 (6 bases). This receptor was obtained from a young man who received the YFV17D yellow fever vaccine. Sequencing used PBMCs, obtained on the day of the yellow fever booster vaccination. This CDR3 is CASSYSRSGLDNYEQYF. The DNA of the CDR3 is TGTGCCAGCAGTTACTCTAGGTCGGGACTCGACAATTACGAGCAGTACTTC.